The present T cell receptor (beta chain) was sequenced within a study of cytomegalovirus exposure and HLA in healthy donors. Overall study: HLA-typed donors were the source of 83 million or so unique TCRs held in an early data release. Study conclusions and caveats: The study put 150 or so TCR beta chains on its list as cytomegalovirus-associated.

The primer mix had 60 Vbeta and 13 Jbeta primers. Produced via immunoSEQ multiplex PCR; TCRdb's table is partial and in-frame only. The repertoire has about 180,000 clones, approximately 81% of them found once; the top ten carry approximately 2.3%. The CDR3 spans 15 residues. V was shortened by 4 bases and J by 7 bases, with 17 bases between the two germline ends. Germline assignment: CDR1 LNHDA and CDR2 SQIVND (reference sequence). On this clone itself: Its matching antigen is unknown.

The gene calls are TRBV19 and TRBJ1-5; TRBD1 might be the D (6 bases). The material sequenced was PBMCs. The receptor was isolated from a male donor in good health and CMV-seronegative. In DNA, the CDR3 is TGTGCCAGTAGTACCCGGGACAACCAATGGCAGCCCCAGCATTTT. The encoded protein is CASSTRDNQWQPQHF.